These 31 T cell receptor beta chains were sequenced from one sample in a study of B cell selection in AIRE deficiency. Sorted regulatory T cells were CD4-positive, CD25-high and CD127-low or negative. Libraries were prepared by immunoSEQ multiplex PCR; TCRdb keeps only in-frame clonotypes and omits some of them. The sample yields roughly 18,000 clones, approximately 94% seen once. The material sequenced was CD4+CD25+ Tregs sorted from PBMCs. The receptors here all came from a human donor in good health.

J is TRBJ2-1 and V is TRBV5-1; D is unclear. V was clipped by 2 bases and J by 2 bases, with 8 bases between them. CDR1 is SGHRS and CDR2 is YFSETQ in the germline V gene. CDR3 length: 14 amino acids. CDR3 nucleotide sequence: TGCGCCAGCAGCTTAAGCCCCCCCTACAATGAGCAGTTCTTC. Translating it yields CASSLSPPYNEQFF.

V usage is TRBV5-6 and J usage is TRBJ2-5; 11 bases line up with TRBD2. The V and J ends lost 4 bases and 5 bases, in that order; junction bases with no gene match: 7. The germline CDR1 and CDR2 sequences are SGHDT and YYEEEE. The CDR3 spans 15 residues. The chain's CDR3 is CASSPSGGIGETQYF. As DNA, the CDR3 is TGTGCCAGCAGCCCTAGCGGGGGGATCGGGGAGACCCAGTACTTC.

This chain joins TRBV5-4 and TRBJ2-7; the match to TRBD2 covers 12 bases. CDR3 length: 15 residues. V lost 4 bases and J lost 5; bases outside the gene matches: 7. CDR1 and CDR2 (germline): SGHNT, YYREEE (reference sequence). CDR3 coding DNA: TGTGCCAGCAGCGTGACTAGCGGGAGCCCCCACGAGCAGTACTTC. Translated: CASSVTSGSPHEQYF.

The chain links TRBV6-5 to TRBJ1-2; no clear D. CDR1 is MNHEY and CDR2 is SVGAGI in the germline V gene. With 4 bases removed from V and 4 bases from J, the gap between germline ends came to 16 bases. The CDR3 is made up of 15 amino acids. CDR3 coding DNA: TGTGCCAGCAGTTGGGAGGGCGCAGAGGGCTATGGCTACACCTTC. Protein: CASSWEGAEGYGYTF.

The CDR3: CASSLRGGTPYNEQFF. The CDR3, as DNA: TGTGCCAGCAGCTTAAGGGGGGGGACTCCCTACAATGAGCAGTTCTTC. The V and J genes are TRBV7-3 and TRBJ2-1, with 7 bases that match TRBD2. V was clipped by 1 base and J by 2 bases; unmatched bases: 5. The CDR3 extends over 16 amino acids. In germline, CDR1 is SGHTA, CDR2 FQGTGA.

This chain uses TRBV10-3 with TRBJ1-1, with 8 bases aligning to TRBD1. The CDR3 contains 14 residues. The V segment lost 2 bases and the J segment 1 base; nucleotides outside the gene matches: 0. CDR1 is ENHRY and CDR2 is SYGVKD in the germline V gene. CDR3 bases: TGTGCCATCAGTGAGCAGGGGGCGAACACTGAAGCTTTCTTT. Amino acid sequence: CAISEQGANTEAFF.

CDR3 bases: TGCGCCAGCAGCTTGGACAGCTATAATTCACCCCTCCACTTT. This codes for CASSLDSYNSPLHF. The rearrangement joins TRBV5-1 to TRBJ1-6, with D uncertain. V lost 0 bases to trimming and J lost 3 bases, with 4 bases between them. The CDR3 sequence is 14 residues long. Germline CDR1 and CDR2: SGHRS and YFSETQ.

The gene calls are TRBV2 and TRBJ2-7, with 7 bases fitting TRBD1. The V segment lost 4 bases and the J segment 0 bases; nucleotides outside the gene matches: 3. CDR3 length: 14 amino acids. The germline gives CDR1 SNHLY, CDR2 FYNNEI. CDR3 sequence reads: CASSGTGFSYEQYF. CDR3 sequence (DNA): TGTGCCAGCAGTGGGACAGGTTTCTCCTACGAGCAGTACTTC.

The chain's CDR3 is CASSLSLAGGYNEQFF. The CDR3 coding sequence is TGTGCCAGCAGTTTATCACTAGCGGGAGGTTACAATGAGCAGTTCTTC. J is TRBJ2-1 and V is TRBV27; the match to TRBD2 covers 12 bases. Looked up from germline, CDR1 is MNHEY and CDR2 is SMNVEV (reference sequence). The CDR3 is 16 residues long. The V and J ends lost 0 bases and 4 bases, in that order; junction bases with no gene match: 1.

CDR3 region: CASSLSGPDTQYF. The CDR3 nucleotides are TGTGCCAGCAGCTTGTCAGGGCCAGATACGCAGTATTTT. The chain couples TRBV7-9 to TRBJ2-3; tentatively, D is TRBD1 (5 bases). Germline values: CDR1 SEHNR, CDR2 FQNEAQ (reference sequence). V dropped 3 bases and J dropped 4 bases, with 8 bases sitting between them. There are 13 residues in the CDR3.

The genes are TRBV11-1 and TRBJ2-1; 13 bases line up with TRBD2. The CDR3 has 14 amino acids. J gave up 10 bases and V 5 bases, and 5 bases lay outside the gene matches. Germline V CDR1 and CDR2: SGHAT, FQDESV (reference sequence). The CDR3 nucleotides read TGTGCCAGCAGCCGCGGACTAGCGGGAGACGAGCAGTTCTTC. Its protein product is CASSRGLAGDEQFF.

V usage is TRBV5-6 and J usage is TRBJ1-5; D may be TRBD1 (5 bases). Trimming left V 1 base short and J 0 bases short, with 20 bases between. Germline loops: CDR1 SGHDT, CDR2 YYEEEE. The CDR3 loop spans 19 amino acids. The CDR3 loop is CASSLWRGSLGLSNQPQHF. CDR3 sequence (DNA): TGTGCCAGCAGCTTGTGGAGGGGAAGCCTTGGGCTTAGCAATCAGCCCCAGCATTTT. Combining the CDR3 with reference TRBV5-6 and TRBJ1-5 gives the whole variable domain DAGVTQSPTHLIKTRGQQVTLRCSPKSGHDTVSWYQQALGQGPQFIFQYYEEEERQRGNFPDRFSGHQFPNYSSELNVNALLLGDSALYLCASSLWRGSLGLSNQPQHFGDGTRLSIL.

The chain links TRBV15 to TRBJ2-5; weak D call: TRBD1 (5 bases). Trimming stripped 3 bases from V and 4 bases from J, with 9 bases between. CDR3 size: 13 residues. Germline V CDR1 and CDR2: LNHNV, YYDKDF (reference sequence). The CDR3 sequence is CATSSDSRETQYF. CDR3 coding DNA: TGTGCCACCAGCAGCGACAGTCGAGAGACCCAGTACTTC.

The gene calls are TRBV27 and TRBJ2-7; TRBD2 agrees at 14 bases. Germline CDR1 MNHEY, CDR2 SMNVEV (reference sequence). CDR3 size: 16 residues. V shed 5 bases and J 3 bases; nucleotides not matched to a gene: 6. The CDR3 sequence is CASSTRTSGRHYEQYF. CDR3 nucleotide sequence: TGTGCCAGCAGTACAAGGACTAGCGGGAGGCACTACGAGCAGTACTTC.

The V gene is TRBV7-9, the J gene TRBJ2-5, with TRBD1 as a possible D gene (6 bases). The V end lost 3 bases, the J end lost 4 bases, and 12 bases lay between the germline ends. This CDR3 comprises 14 residues. CDR1 is SEHNR and CDR2 is FQNEAQ in the germline V gene (reference sequence). The CDR3 here is CASSFRTESETQYF. The CDR3 nucleotides read TGTGCCAGCAGCTTCAGGACAGAGTCAGAGACCCAGTACTTC.

Comment on this clone: The junction departs from the called germline gene at one end, perhaps through a read error. The CDR3 region is CASSYRRHYGYTF. The CDR3 nucleotides are TGCGCCAGCAGTTACCGGCGCCATTATGGCTACACCTTC. The chain employs TRBV6-6 and TRBJ1-2; D unclear. There are 13 residues in the CDR3. Germline V gene lookup returns CDR1 MNHNY and CDR2 SVGAGI (reference sequence).

The chain combines TRBV5-6 with TRBJ1-1; D gene uncertain. This CDR3 contains 14 residues. The germline gives CDR1 SGHDT, CDR2 YYEEEE. V lost 0 bases, J lost 2 bases, and 8 bases lay in between. The CDR3 loop reads CASSLGMGNTEAFF. The CDR3 coding sequence is TGTGCCAGCAGCTTGGGAATGGGTAACACTGAAGCTTTCTTT.

The rearrangement joins TRBV10-3 to TRBJ2-6; D call uncertain. Between the trimmed V and J ends, which lost 0 bases and 4 bases, there was a span of 4 bases. This CDR3 is 14 amino acids long. Per the germline V gene, CDR1 is ENHRY and CDR2 is SYGVKD. The CDR3 DNA is TGTGCCATCAGTGAGTCTGGAGGGGCCAACGTCCTGACTTTC. This translates into CAISESGGANVLTF.

The chain is built from TRBV6-1 and TRBJ1-5; D is possibly TRBD1 (6 bases). V was cut by 4 bases and J by 0 bases, with 10 bases left in between. This CDR3 has 15 residues. Germline values: CDR1 MNHNS, CDR2 SASEGT. DNA of the CDR3: TGTGCCAGCAGTGGGGGACATTATAGCAATCAGCCCCAGCATTTT. Its protein is CASSGGHYSNQPQHF.

On this clone: Additional DNA sequences in this sample encode the identical CDR3. The gene calls are TRBV9 and TRBJ2-6, with D possibly matching TRBD1 (6 bases). This CDR3 is 17 amino acids long. V lost 6 bases, J lost 1 base, and 17 bases lay in between. Germline V CDR1 and CDR2: SGDLS, YYNGEE. The CDR3 coding sequence is TGTGCCAGCACCCTTGGGACACGCCTTTCTGGGGCCAACGTCCTGACTTTC. It encodes CASTLGTRLSGANVLTF.

This clone was counted a few times. The chain carries TRBV6-1 and TRBJ2-7; D might be TRBD1 or TRBD2, each matching 5 bases. The CDR3 covers 14 residues. Trimming shortened V by 4 bases and J by 4 bases, and 14 bases separated the two germline ends. Germline CDR1 and CDR2: MNHNS and SASEGT. In nucleotides, the CDR3 is TGTGCCAGCAGTGGTACTAGGGACCCATACGAGCAGTACTTC. Translated, it gives CASSGTRDPYEQYF.

The V call is TRBV19, the J call TRBJ2-7; perhaps TRBD2 as D (5 bases). V was cut by 3 bases and J by 3 bases, with 9 bases left in between. The V gene's germline CDR1 is LNHDA and CDR2 SQIVND (reference sequence). The CDR3 length is 13 residues. The CDR3: CASSISGSYEQYF. DNA of the CDR3: TGTGCCAGTAGTATTTCTGGGAGCTACGAGCAGTACTTC.

The chain uses TRBV18 and TRBJ2-7; no definite D call. Germline V gene data show CDR1 as KGHSH and CDR2 as LQKENI. The CDR3 has 16 amino acids. Trimming took 5 bases from V and 2 from J, leaving 19 bases between them. The CDR3 sequence is CASSSSLGQAPYEQYF. CDR3 nucleotide sequence: TGTGCCAGCTCATCGTCCCTTGGCCAGGCCCCCTACGAGCAGTACTTC.

This chain joins TRBV18 and TRBJ1-1; a weak D match, TRBD1 (5 bases). The CDR3 has 13 residues. V was cut by 0 bases and J by 10 bases, with 12 bases left in between. Germline CDR1 reads KGHSH; CDR2 reads LQKENI. The CDR3 nucleotides are TGTGCCAGCTCACCACCGCAGGGTTTAGGAGCTTTCTTT. Translation gives CASSPPQGLGAFF.

V and J are TRBV5-4 and TRBJ2-5, with TRBD1 matching 7 bases. V lost 2 bases and J lost 7; bases outside the gene matches: 8. The CDR3 runs to 14 residues. Germline V gene sequence: CDR1 SGHNT, CDR2 YYREEE (reference sequence). The CDR3 protein is CASSFGQASGTQYF. The CDR3 DNA sequence: TGTGCCAGCAGCTTCGGACAGGCCTCAGGGACCCAGTACTTC.

The gene calls are TRBV7-9 and TRBJ1-3; D gene uncertain. The V end was cut by 5 bases, the J end by 0 bases, with 8 bases between. This CDR3 is built from 14 residues. Looked up from germline, CDR1 is SEHNR and CDR2 is FQNEAQ (reference sequence). CDR3: CASSGVSSGNTIYF. The CDR3 nucleotides are TGTGCCAGCAGCGGTGTTAGCTCTGGAAACACCATATATTTT.

The chain carries TRBV18 and TRBJ2-7, with 9 bases aligning to TRBD2. J gave up 5 bases and V 6 bases, and 5 bases lay outside the gene matches. CDR1 KGHSH and CDR2 LQKENI come from the germline V gene. The CDR3 is 13 amino acids. CDR3 protein: CASSWTSDHEQYF. For the CDR3, the DNA is TGTGCCAGCTCCTGGACTAGCGACCACGAGCAGTACTTC.

Note on this clone: The junction departs from the called germline gene at one end, perhaps through a read error. This sequence joins TRBV5-1 and TRBJ1-3; 7 positions agree with TRBD1. Germline V gives CDR1 SGHRS, CDR2 YFSETQ. This CDR3 has 13 amino acids. The CDR3 DNA is TGCGCCAGCAGCTTGAGGGACAGCAGACAGAGAGTTTTT. Protein: CASSLRDSRQRVF.

The V call is TRBV5-6, the J call TRBJ2-1, with 15 bases lining up with TRBD2. The germline gives CDR1 SGHDT, CDR2 YYEEEE. This CDR3 has 17 residues. J gave up 7 bases and V 4 bases, and 9 bases lay outside the gene matches. The CDR3 sequence is CASSKSSGTSGGNEQFF. For the CDR3, the DNA is TGTGCCAGCAGCAAATCTTCGGGGACTAGCGGGGGGAATGAGCAGTTCTTC. The full variable domain, in which reference TRBV5-6 and TRBJ2-1 provide the parts outside the CDR3, is DAGVTQSPTHLIKTRGQQVTLRCSPKSGHDTVSWYQQALGQGPQFIFQYYEEEERQRGNFPDRFSGHQFPNYSSELNVNALLLGDSALYLCASSKSSGTSGGNEQFFGPGTRLTVL.

The gene calls are TRBV15 and TRBJ1-3; D is perhaps TRBD1 (6 bases). The CDR3 loop spans 15 amino acids. The V end was cut by 0 bases, the J end by 8 bases, with 14 bases between. Germline V CDR1 and CDR2: LNHNV, YYDKDF (reference sequence). The CDR3: CATSRDLGGIYTIYF. As DNA, the CDR3 is TGTGCCACCAGCAGAGATCTGGGGGGCATATACACCATATATTTT. The variable domain in full, with the rest retrieved from reference TRBV15 and TRBJ1-3, is DAMVIQNPRYQVTQFGKPVTLSCSQTLNHNVMYWYQQKSSQAPKLLFHYYDKDFNNEADTPDNFQSRRPNTSFCFLDIRSPGLGDTAMYLCATSRDLGGIYTIYFGEGSWLTVV.

This clone was counted a single time. The rearrangement links TRBV6-1 to TRBJ2-2; weak D call: TRBD1 (5 bases). V was clipped by 6 bases and J by 4 bases, with 9 bases between them. The CDR3 extends over 13 amino acids. Germline-derived CDR1 and CDR2 are MNHNS and SASEGT. CDR3 loop: CASRGQATGELFF. DNA for the CDR3: TGTGCCAGCAGGGGGCAGGCCACCGGGGAGCTGTTTTTT.